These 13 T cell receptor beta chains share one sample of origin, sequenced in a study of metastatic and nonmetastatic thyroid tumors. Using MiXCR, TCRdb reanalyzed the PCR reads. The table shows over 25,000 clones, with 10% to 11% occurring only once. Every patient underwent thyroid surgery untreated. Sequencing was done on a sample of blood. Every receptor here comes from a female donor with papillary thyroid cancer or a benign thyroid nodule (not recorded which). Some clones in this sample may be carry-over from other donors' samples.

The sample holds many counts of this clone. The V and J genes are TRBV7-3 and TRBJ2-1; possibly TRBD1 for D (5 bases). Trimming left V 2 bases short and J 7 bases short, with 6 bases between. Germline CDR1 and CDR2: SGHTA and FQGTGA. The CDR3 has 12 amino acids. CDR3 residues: CASSLQGNEQFF. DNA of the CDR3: TGTGCCAGCAGCTTACAGGGAAATGAGCAGTTCTTC.

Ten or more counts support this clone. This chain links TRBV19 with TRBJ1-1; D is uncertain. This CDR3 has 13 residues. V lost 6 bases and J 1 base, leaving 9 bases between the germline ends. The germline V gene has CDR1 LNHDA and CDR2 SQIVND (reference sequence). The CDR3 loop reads CASRVYSNTEAFF. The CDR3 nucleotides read TGTGCCAGTAGAGTCTACTCGAACACTGAAGCTTTCTTT.

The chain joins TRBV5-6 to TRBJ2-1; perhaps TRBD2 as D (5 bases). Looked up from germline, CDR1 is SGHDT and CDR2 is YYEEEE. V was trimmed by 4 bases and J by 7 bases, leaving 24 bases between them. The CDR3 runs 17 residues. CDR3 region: CASSLKFGARVVNEQFF. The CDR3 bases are TGTGCCAGCAGCCTCAAGTTTGGCGCGAGGGTGGTGAATGAGCAGTTCTTC.

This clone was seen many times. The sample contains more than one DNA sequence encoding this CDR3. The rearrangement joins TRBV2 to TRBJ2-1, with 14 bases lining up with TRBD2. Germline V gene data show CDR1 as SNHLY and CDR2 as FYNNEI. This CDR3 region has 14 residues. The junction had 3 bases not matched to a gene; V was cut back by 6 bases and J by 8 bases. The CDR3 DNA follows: TGTGCCAGCAGAGGGACTAGCGGGAGCTATGAGCAGTTCTTC. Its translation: CASRGTSGSYEQFF.

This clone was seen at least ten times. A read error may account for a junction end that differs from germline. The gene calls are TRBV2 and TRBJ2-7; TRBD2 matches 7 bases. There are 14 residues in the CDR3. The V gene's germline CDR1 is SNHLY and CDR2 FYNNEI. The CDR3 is CASSEGTNSYEQYF. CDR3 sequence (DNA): TGTGCCAGCAGCGAAGGGACTAACTCCTACGAGCAGTACTTC. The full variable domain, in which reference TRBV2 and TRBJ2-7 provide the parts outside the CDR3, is EPEVTQTPSHQVTQMGQEVILRCVPISNHLYFYWYRQILGQKVEFLVSFYNNEISEKSEIFDDQFSVERPDGSNFTLKIRSTKLEDSAMYFCASSEGTNSYEQYFGPGTRLTVT.

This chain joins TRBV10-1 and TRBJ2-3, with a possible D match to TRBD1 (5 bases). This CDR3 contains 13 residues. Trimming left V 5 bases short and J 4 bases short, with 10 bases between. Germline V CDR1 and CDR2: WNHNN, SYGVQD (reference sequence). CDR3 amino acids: CASSQGSADTQYF. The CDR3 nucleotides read TGCGCCAGCAGTCAGGGTAGTGCAGATACGCAGTATTTT.

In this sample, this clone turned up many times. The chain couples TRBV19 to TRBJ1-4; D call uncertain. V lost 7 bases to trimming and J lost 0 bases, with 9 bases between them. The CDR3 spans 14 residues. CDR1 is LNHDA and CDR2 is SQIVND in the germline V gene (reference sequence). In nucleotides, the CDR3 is TGTGCCAGTACCGGGAGACCAACTAATGAAAAACTGTTTTTT. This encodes CASTGRPTNEKLFF.

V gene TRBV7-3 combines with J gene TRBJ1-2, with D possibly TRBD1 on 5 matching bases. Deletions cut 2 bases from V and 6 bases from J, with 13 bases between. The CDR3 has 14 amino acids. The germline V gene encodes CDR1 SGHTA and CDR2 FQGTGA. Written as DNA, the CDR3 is TGTGCCAGCAGCTTAGGGGGGGAGTCAAATGGCTACACCTTC. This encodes CASSLGGESNGYTF.

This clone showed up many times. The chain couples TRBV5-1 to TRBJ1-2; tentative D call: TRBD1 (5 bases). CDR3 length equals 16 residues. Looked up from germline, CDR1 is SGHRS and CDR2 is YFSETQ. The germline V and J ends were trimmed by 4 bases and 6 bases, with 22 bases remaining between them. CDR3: CASSPVGGLPGDGYTF. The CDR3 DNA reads TGCGCCAGCAGCCCTGTTGGGGGTCTCCCTGGGGATGGCTACACCTTC.

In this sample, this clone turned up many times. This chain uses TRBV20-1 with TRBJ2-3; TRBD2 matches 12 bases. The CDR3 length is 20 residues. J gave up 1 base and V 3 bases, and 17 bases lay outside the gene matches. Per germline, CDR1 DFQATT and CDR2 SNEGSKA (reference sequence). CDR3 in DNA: TGCAGTGCTAGTGTCTGGACTAGCGGGAACGCCGCGTGGGGCACAGATACGCAGTATTTT. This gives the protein CSASVWTSGNAAWGTDTQYF.

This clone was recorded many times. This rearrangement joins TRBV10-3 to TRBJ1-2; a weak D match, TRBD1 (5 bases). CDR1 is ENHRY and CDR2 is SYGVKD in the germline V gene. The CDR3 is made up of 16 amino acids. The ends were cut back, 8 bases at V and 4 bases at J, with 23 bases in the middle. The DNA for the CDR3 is TGTGCCATCGGAGGAGAGCAGGGTTTTGGTTCCTATGGCTACACCTTC. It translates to CAIGGEQGFGSYGYTF.

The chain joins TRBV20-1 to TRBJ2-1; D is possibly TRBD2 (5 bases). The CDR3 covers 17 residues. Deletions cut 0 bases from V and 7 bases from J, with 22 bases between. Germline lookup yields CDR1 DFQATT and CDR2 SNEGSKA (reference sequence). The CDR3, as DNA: TGCAGTGCTAGAGAGCGTCTTGGTACTAGAGCCTGTAATGAGCAGTTCTTC. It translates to CSARERLGTRACNEQFF.

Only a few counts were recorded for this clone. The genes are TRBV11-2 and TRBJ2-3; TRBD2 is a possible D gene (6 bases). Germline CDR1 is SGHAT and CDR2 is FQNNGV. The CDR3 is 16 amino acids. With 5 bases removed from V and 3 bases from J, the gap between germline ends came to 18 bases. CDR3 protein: CASSPLMGGQTDTQYF. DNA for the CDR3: TGTGCCAGCAGCCCCCTTATGGGGGGTCAGACAGATACGCAGTATTTT.